Listed below are T cell receptor beta chains from one sample, sequenced in a study of neurological immune-mediated disorders. TCRdb reprocessed the 5' RACE reads via MiXCR and lists one record per CDR3 protein. The sample lists under 75,000 distinct CDR3 sequences, about 3.3% seen once, with approximately 7.1% in the top ten. Specimen: PBMCs. The receptors come from a woman in her sixties or seventies with multiple sclerosis. Each CDR3 is given with its conserved first and last residue. The D gene is left open where the match is weak. A clone size is listed for some rows: how often the clone was seen (once, few, many), or a class if it is expanded.

.	TRBV2	TRBJ1-4	.	TGTGCCAGCAGTGAAGCAGGCCCGGGTGAAAAACTGTTTTTT	CASSEAGPGEKLFF
TRBD2	TRBV28	TRBJ2-1	.	TGTGCCAGCAGTTTATTAGGCGGGGGATACAATGAGCAGTTCTTC	CASSLLGGGYNEQFF
.	TRBV20-1	TRBJ2-1	many	TGCAGTGCACCCCGGGGTCCATATGAGCAGTTCTTC	CSAPRGPYEQFF
.	TRBV20-1	TRBJ2-1	many	TGCAGTGCTAGAGTATGGGGGCGGGGAACCTACAATGAGCAGTTCTTC	CSARVWGRGTYNEQFF
.	TRBV18	TRBJ2-5	.	TGTGCCAGCAACAGGGAAAAGGACCAAGAGACCCAGTACTTC	CASNREKDQETQYF
.	TRBV5-1	TRBJ1-1	many	TGCGCCAGCAAGGGACGCTCCGGTAGGTCTAACACTGAAGCTTTCTTT	CASKGRSGRSNTEAFF
TRBD1	TRBV9	TRBJ1-2	many	TGTGCCAGCAGCGCGGACAGGACTAACTATGGCTACACCTTC	CASSADRTNYGYTF
TRBD1	TRBV20-1	TRBJ2-7	many	TGCAGTGCTAGATCCGCCGGGAACAGGGGGCTCATCGAGCAGTACTTC	CSARSAGNRGLIEQYF
TRBD1	TRBV7-9	TRBJ1-4	many	TGTGCCAGCAGCTACGACAGGGGTGAAAAACTGTTTTTT	CASSYDRGEKLFF
TRBD2	TRBV12-3/TRBV12-4	TRBJ2-3	many	TGTGCCAGCAGTTTAAGACTAGCGGGAGCTGATACGCAGTATTTT	CASSLRLAGADTQYF
TRBD2	TRBV12-3/TRBV12-4	TRBJ2-1	many	TGTGCCAGCAGTTTAGGACCGGGTGGACTAGCGATGATCTTC	CASSLGPGGLAMIF
TRBD1	TRBV5-1	TRBJ1-2	many	TGCGCCAGCAGCTTGCTACAGGGGACGGATGGCTACACCTTC	CASSLLQGTDGYTF
.	TRBV20-1	TRBJ2-7	many	TGCAGTTGGAATACGGGACTGACCTACGAGCAGTACTTC	CSWNTGLTYEQYF
TRBD1	TRBV28	TRBJ2-1	many	TGTGCCAGCAGGAAACAGGGGGCGCGCGCAAAGTTCTTC	CASRKQGARAKFF
.	TRBV5-6	TRBJ1-5	many	TGTGCCAGCAGCTTGTTCGGTATAGGTGCGAGCAATCAGCCCCAGCATTTT	CASSLFGIGASNQPQHF
.	TRBV12-3/TRBV12-4	TRBJ2-5	many	TGTGCCAGCAGTTTACTGCTAGAGACCCAGTACTTC	CASSLLLETQYF
.	TRBV3-1	TRBJ1-1	many	TGTGCCAGCAGCCAAGCGAACACTGAAGCTTTCTTT	CASSQANTEAFF
TRBD2	TRBV24-1	TRBJ2-5	many	TGTGCCACCAGTGATTTCAACGGGGGGGTAGGAGAGACCCAGTACTTC	CATSDFNGGVGETQYF
TRBD2	TRBV9	TRBJ2-1	many	TGTGCCAGCAGCCCCCCAGCGGGGGACCCTTACAATGAGCAGTTCTTC	CASSPPAGDPYNEQFF
.	TRBV28	TRBJ1-4	many	TGTGCCAGCAACCATAGGGCAACTAATGAAAAACTGTTTTTT	CASNHRATNEKLFF
.	TRBV6-6	TRBJ2-3	many	TGTGCCAGCAACGTGCAGGGAGATACGCAGTATTTT	CASNVQGDTQYF
.	TRBV18	TRBJ1-1	few	TGTGCCAGCTCGCCCTTAAGTGAGATGAACACTGAAGCTTTCTTT	CASSPLSEMNTEAFF
TRBD1	TRBV5-1	TRBJ2-1	many	TGCGCCAGCAGCCTAACGGGACAGGGGTATGAGCAGTTCTTC	CASSLTGQGYEQFF
TRBD2	TRBV5-1	TRBJ2-5	many	TGCGCCAGCAGCCATAGCGGGAGACCGGAGACCCAGTACTTC	CASSHSGRPETQYF
.	TRBV4-3	TRBJ1-6	many	TGCGCCAGCAGCCAACTTCAGCGATCACCCCTCCACTTT	CASSQLQRSPLHF
.	TRBV27	TRBJ1-4	many	TGTGCCAGCAGTTTAATAGGCGAAAAACTGTTTTTT	CASSLIGEKLFF
.	TRBV15	TRBJ2-3	many	TGTGCCACCAGCCCAGGTAGCACAGATACGCAGTATTTT	CATSPGSTDTQYF
TRBD1	TRBV5-5	TRBJ1-5	many	TGTGCCAGCAGCTTGTTCAGGGGGATTGATCAGCCCCAGCATTTT	CASSLFRGIDQPQHF
TRBD1	TRBV7-8	TRBJ2-7	many	TGTGCCAGCAGCTTTTCGGGACAGACCTACGAGCAGTACTTC	CASSFSGQTYEQYF
TRBD1	TRBV5-1	TRBJ1-6	many	TGCGCCAGCAGCTCGACAGGGCAAACCAATTCACCCCTCCACTTT	CASSSTGQTNSPLHF
TRBD2	TRBV30	TRBJ2-1	many	TGTGCCTGGAGGAATCTTCTAGCGGGAGGGAGCTCCTACAATGAGCAGTTCTTC	CAWRNLLAGGSSYNEQFF
.	TRBV20-1	TRBJ2-7	many	TGCAGTGCTAGGTGGCAGTCCTACGAGCAGTACTTC	CSARWQSYEQYF